This TCR beta chain was captured by sequencing in a study of T cell responses to AZD1222 COVID-19 vaccine. Whole-study results and caveats: Dominant CD4 TCR responses targeted spike regions 160-218 and 743-854.

Turning to this clone: The antigen remains undetermined.

The ends were cut back, 11 bases at V and 4 bases at J, with 11 bases in the middle. The germline V gene has CDR1 MRHNA and CDR2 SNTAGT. The CDR3 has 11 amino acids. Data came from immunoSEQ multiplex PCR; TCRdb stores just in-frame clones and leaves some out. The table records about 180,000 clones, 85% to 95% of them present only once. Sequenced material: peripheral blood, taken 28 days after the second AZD1222 dose. This TCR came from an adult who received the AZD1222 COVID-19 vaccine. The rearrangement joins TRBV6-4 to TRBJ1-2; possibly TRBD1 for D (5 bases). The CDR3 region is CARGGSYGYTF. For the CDR3, the DNA is TGTGCCCGGGGGGGAAGCTATGGCTACACCTTC.